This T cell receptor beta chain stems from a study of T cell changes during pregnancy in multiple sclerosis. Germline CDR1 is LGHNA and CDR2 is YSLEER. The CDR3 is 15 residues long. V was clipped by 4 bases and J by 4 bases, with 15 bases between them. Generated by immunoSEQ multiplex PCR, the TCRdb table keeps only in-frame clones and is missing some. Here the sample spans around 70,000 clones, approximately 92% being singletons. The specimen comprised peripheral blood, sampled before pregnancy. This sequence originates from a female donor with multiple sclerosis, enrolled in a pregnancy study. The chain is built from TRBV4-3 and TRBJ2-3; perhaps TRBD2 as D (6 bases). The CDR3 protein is CASSPRGGEADTQYF. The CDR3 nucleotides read TGCGCCAGCAGCCCACGAGGAGGGGAGGCAGATACGCAGTATTTT.